A single sample gave rise to the 27 T cell receptor beta chains below, sequenced in a study of graft-versus-host responses after intestinal transplantation. For these TCRs, the target antigens are not known. Repertoires were generated with immunoSEQ multiplex PCR, while TCRdb's copy carries only in-frame clones and drops some. The sample records 71,000 or so clones, less than 95% being singletons. The sample consisted of unstimulated CD8+ T cells sorted from spleen or lymph node cells, taken before intestinal transplant. Every receptor here comes from a human donor who received an intestinal transplant.

The CDR3: CASSGLDTQYF. The CDR3 DNA reads as TGCGCCAGCAGCGGGTTAGATACGCAGTATTTT. The gene calls are TRBV10-2 and TRBJ2-3, with D hard to call. The CDR3 consists of 11 residues. The V end lost 6 bases, the J end lost 5 bases, and 6 bases lay between the germline ends. Germline V lookup: CDR1 WSHSY, CDR2 SAAADI.

J is TRBJ2-7 and V is TRBV19; D is possibly TRBD1 (6 bases). The CDR3 is made up of 13 amino acids. Per the germline V gene, CDR1 is LNHDA and CDR2 is SQIVND (reference sequence). Trimming took 5 bases from V and 2 from J, leaving 10 bases between them. The CDR3 nucleotides read TGTGCCAGTAGTGTACAGGGTGCCTACGAGCAGTACTTC. It codes for CASSVQGAYEQYF.

The J gene is TRBJ2-5, the V gene TRBV7-6, with 10 bases aligning to TRBD2. Trimming cost V 11 bases and J 5 bases; bases outside gene matches: 8. The germline V gene has CDR1 SGHVS and CDR2 FNYEAQ. The CDR3 sequence is 13 residues long. CDR3 protein: CASSAGGLETQYF. The DNA for the CDR3 is TGTGCCTCATCAGCGGGGGGGCTGGAGACCCAGTACTTC.

The chain is built from TRBV19 and TRBJ1-1; D is unclear. Germline assignment: CDR1 LNHDA and CDR2 SQIVND (reference sequence). Between the trimmed V and J ends, which lost 10 bases and 7 bases, there was a span of 16 bases. CDR3 length: 12 amino acids. This CDR3 reads CATAGDSLEAFF. DNA for the CDR3: TGTGCCACCGCCGGGGATTCCCTTGAAGCTTTCTTT.

The chain has TRBV7-3 and TRBJ2-1; 14 positions agree with TRBD2. The CDR3 sequence is 15 residues long. The germline V gene has CDR1 SGHTA and CDR2 FQGTGA. Trimming removed 5 bases from V and 8 bases from J; junction bases left unmatched: 5. The CDR3 nucleotides are TGTGCCAGCAGCGCGACTAGCGGGGGGGGCGATGAGCAGTTCTTC. As protein: CASSATSGGGDEQFF.

The rearrangement uses TRBV4-1 and TRBJ1-3; 9 positions agree with TRBD1. This CDR3 is built from 17 residues. Per germline, CDR1 MGHRA and CDR2 YSYEKL. Trimming cost V 0 bases and J 0 bases; bases outside gene matches: 3. CDR3 region: CASSQDWGQGSGNTIYF. DNA of the CDR3: TGCGCCAGCAGCCAAGATTGGGGACAGGGCTCTGGAAACACCATATATTTT.

V is TRBV7-9 and J is TRBJ2-7, with TRBD1 as a possible D gene (6 bases). Germline V CDR1 and CDR2: SEHNR, FQNEAQ (reference sequence). V lost 4 bases to trimming and J lost 1 base, with 8 bases between them. The CDR3 spans 13 residues. The CDR3 loop reads CASSSTGSYEQYF. The CDR3 DNA follows: TGTGCCAGCAGCTCCACAGGGTCCTACGAGCAGTACTTC.

This chain connects TRBV9 to TRBJ2-3, with D possibly called TRBD1 or TRBD2 (5 bases each). The V end lost 4 bases, the J end lost 10 bases, and 19 bases lay between the germline ends. This CDR3 spans 14 amino acids. Germline values: CDR1 SGDLS, CDR2 YYNGEE. The CDR3 is CASSLAGQDRPQYF. The CDR3 region has the DNA TGTGCCAGCAGCCTAGCAGGGCAAGATAGGCCGCAGTATTTT.

V usage is TRBV19 and J usage is TRBJ1-2, with 10 bases identical to TRBD1. Trimming removed 6 bases from V and 5 bases from J; junction bases left unmatched: 6. The CDR3 covers 14 residues. The germline CDR1 and CDR2 sequences are LNHDA and SQIVND (reference sequence). The CDR3 protein is CASSPTGGEYGYTF. CDR3 bases: TGTGCCAGTAGCCCGACAGGGGGCGAGTATGGCTACACCTTC. Full variable domain (missing parts from reference TRBV19 and TRBJ1-2): DGGITQSPKYLFRKEGQNVTLSCEQNLNHDAMYWYRQDPGQGLRLIYYSQIVNDFQKGDIAEGYSVSREKKESFPLTVTSAQKNPTAFYLCASSPTGGEYGYTFGSGTRLTVV.

This chain links TRBV10-3 with TRBJ1-5; 8 bases agree with TRBD1. Unmatched junction bases numbered 7, after V lost 2 bases and J lost 7 bases. The CDR3 loop spans 15 amino acids. The germline V gene has CDR1 ENHRY and CDR2 SYGVKD. The CDR3 loop is CAISEGAGGEQPQHF. CDR3 DNA sequence: TGTGCCATCAGTGAGGGGGCAGGGGGCGAACAGCCCCAGCATTTT.

The CDR3 bases are TGTGCCAGCAGTTTAGGGGGGTTGCTCCCTGAAGCTTTCTTT. It encodes CASSLGGLLPEAFF. The gene calls are TRBV27 and TRBJ1-1, with TRBD1 as a possible D gene (5 bases). V was shortened by 2 bases and J by 6 bases, with 13 bases between the two germline ends. This CDR3 is built from 14 residues. Germline assignment: CDR1 MNHEY and CDR2 SMNVEV (reference sequence).

The chain employs TRBV4-1 and TRBJ1-2; D unclear. This CDR3 spans 14 amino acids. Trimming stripped 0 bases from V and 4 bases from J, with 9 bases between. CDR1 and CDR2 from the germline V gene are MGHRA and YSYEKL. This CDR3 is CASSQDPPSYGYTF. Here the CDR3 DNA reads TGCGCCAGCAGCCAAGATCCCCCCAGCTATGGCTACACCTTC.

The J gene is TRBJ2-7, the V gene TRBV7-8; D is ambiguous. This CDR3 has 14 amino acids. With 3 bases removed from V and 2 bases from J, the gap between germline ends came to 11 bases. The V gene's germline CDR1 is SGHVS and CDR2 FQNEAQ. CDR3 nucleotides: TGTGCCAGCAGCTTTACGTCCGAGACCTACGAGCAGTACTTC. It translates to CASSFTSETYEQYF. The variable domain in full, with the rest retrieved from reference TRBV7-8 and TRBJ2-7, is GAGVSQSPRYKVAKRGQDVALRCDPISGHVSLFWYQQALGQGPEFLTYFQNEAQLDKSGLPSDRFFAERPEGSVSTLKIQRTQQEDSAVYLCASSFTSETYEQYFGPGTRLTVT.

This rearrangement joins TRBV10-2 to TRBJ2-3; TRBD1 aligns across 8 bases. This CDR3 is built from 16 residues. V shed 6 bases, J shed 0 bases, and the junction held 8 bases outside the gene matches. In germline, CDR1 is WSHSY, CDR2 SAAADI. CDR3 loop: CASRGSGGESTDTQYF. The CDR3 DNA follows: TGCGCCAGCAGAGGATCAGGGGGCGAAAGCACAGATACGCAGTATTTT.

The chain links TRBV9 to TRBJ1-6; 7 bases are shared with TRBD1. This CDR3 is built from 15 residues. V lost 5 bases and J lost 7; bases outside the gene matches: 9. Germline V CDR1 and CDR2: SGDLS, YYNGEE. Written as DNA, the CDR3 is TGTGCCAGCAGTCCACAGGGGTCGGGGAATTCACCCCTCCACTTT. As protein: CASSPQGSGNSPLHF.

V and J are TRBV7-6 and TRBJ2-5, with 7 bases aligning to TRBD2. The CDR3 runs 13 residues. Trimming at V came to 1 base and at J to 4 bases, leaving 0 bases not matched to a gene. The germline gives CDR1 SGHVS, CDR2 FNYEAQ. The CDR3 sequence is CASSLGGGETQYF. The CDR3 coding sequence is TGTGCCAGCAGCTTAGGGGGGGGAGAGACCCAGTACTTC.

This chain connects TRBV7-9 to TRBJ1-2; no clear D gene. V was pared by 4 bases and J by 4 bases, with 13 bases between. The CDR3 consists of 14 residues. Looked up from germline, CDR1 is SEHNR and CDR2 is FQNEAQ (reference sequence). The CDR3 region is CASSSQASLYGYTF. In nucleotides, the CDR3 is TGTGCCAGCAGCTCCCAGGCCTCACTCTATGGCTACACCTTC.

The chain carries TRBV6-5 and TRBJ2-5, with 10 bases fitting TRBD2. V shed 6 bases, J shed 5 bases, and the junction held 9 bases outside the gene matches. The CDR3 totals 15 residues. The germline V gene encodes CDR1 MNHEY and CDR2 SVGAGI. CDR3 sequence reads: CASSTSGGALETQYF. CDR3 DNA: TGTGCCAGCAGCACAAGCGGGGGGGCCCTGGAGACCCAGTACTTC.

CDR3 sequence (DNA): TGTGCCAGCAGCTTGACAGACACTGAAGCTTTCTTT. Protein sequence: CASSLTDTEAFF. The chain combines TRBV13 with TRBJ1-1; weak D call: TRBD1 (5 bases). V was pared by 3 bases and J by 3 bases, with 5 bases between. The CDR3 is 12 amino acids. Germline CDR1 and CDR2: PRHDT and FYEKMQ (reference sequence). Full variable domain (missing parts from reference TRBV13 and TRBJ1-1): AAGVIQSPRHLIKEKRETATLKCYPIPRHDTVYWYQQGPGQDPQFLISFYEKMQSDKGSIPDRFSAQQFSDYHSELNMSSLELGDSALYFCASSLTDTEAFFGQGTRLTVV.

The V gene is TRBV7-9, the J gene TRBJ2-7; TRBD2 aligns across 8 bases. Germline assignment: CDR1 SEHNR and CDR2 FQNEAQ (reference sequence). V lost 1 base and J lost 2; bases outside the gene matches: 7. CDR3 length: 16 amino acids. CDR3 sequence: CASSLVRGGNPYEQYF. The CDR3 DNA reads as TGTGCCAGCAGCTTAGTCCGGGGGGGCAATCCCTACGAGCAGTACTTC. Looking up the rest from reference TRBV7-9 and TRBJ2-7 gives the full variable domain: DTGVSQNPRHKITKRGQNVTFRCDPISEHNRLYWYRQTLGQGPEFLTYFQNEAQLEKSRLLSDRFSAERPKGSFSTLEIQRTEQGDSAMYLCASSLVRGGNPYEQYFGPGTRLTVT.

V usage is TRBV9 and J usage is TRBJ2-4, with 8 bases aligning to TRBD2. CDR1 SGDLS and CDR2 YYNGEE come from the germline V gene. The V and J ends lost 4 bases and 4 bases, in that order; junction bases with no gene match: 7. This CDR3 region has 15 residues. The CDR3 loop reads CASSFGAGEKNIQYF. CDR3 bases: TGTGCCAGCAGCTTTGGAGCGGGGGAGAAAAACATTCAGTACTTC.

The genes are TRBV18 and TRBJ1-6; the D is unclear. Germline lookup yields CDR1 KGHSH and CDR2 LQKENI. V was pared by 4 bases and J by 4 bases, with 23 bases between. The length of the CDR3 is 19 residues. The CDR3 bases are TGTGCCAGCTCACGTCGGGGTCCCCCTCACCGTTATTATAATTCACCCCTCCACTTT. It yields the protein CASSRRGPPHRYYNSPLHF.

V and J are TRBV11-2 and TRBJ2-1, with D unclear. V was cut by 7 bases and J by 4 bases, with 14 bases left in between. Germline-derived CDR1 and CDR2 are SGHAT and FQNNGV. The CDR3 extends over 14 amino acids. The DNA of the CDR3 is TGTGCCAGCACCCAAGGAGCCATATACAATGAGCAGTTCTTC. It is translated as CASTQGAIYNEQFF.

The chain has TRBV6-1 and TRBJ1-4; a weak D match, TRBD1 (5 bases). The CDR3 is 14 amino acids. The ends were cut back, 1 base at V and 7 bases at J, with 10 bases in the middle. The germline CDR1 and CDR2 sequences are MNHNS and SASEGT. CDR3 in DNA: TGTGCCAGCAGTGAAGTTGCAGGGATTGAAAAACTGTTTTTT. Its translation is CASSEVAGIEKLFF.

The chain combines TRBV19 with TRBJ1-2; 8 bases are shared with TRBD1. The length of the CDR3 is 14 residues. J gave up 7 bases and V 7 bases, and 11 bases lay outside the gene matches. Per the germline V gene, CDR1 is LNHDA and CDR2 is SQIVND (reference sequence). Written as DNA, the CDR3 is TGTGCCAGTAATACACAGGGGGGGATAAGTGGCTACACCTTC. It codes for CASNTQGGISGYTF.

This clone was detected once. The chain combines TRBV7-9 with TRBJ2-2; TRBD1 agrees at 10 bases. CDR1 is SEHNR and CDR2 is FQNEAQ in the germline V gene (reference sequence). This CDR3 spans 16 amino acids. The trim removed 5 bases at V and 3 bases at J, leaving 6 bases unmatched. This chain's CDR3 is CASSKTGTGDTGELFF. CDR3 sequence (DNA): TGTGCCAGCAGCAAGACCGGGACAGGGGACACCGGGGAGCTGTTTTTT.

This rearrangement joins TRBV2 to TRBJ2-1; 16 bases match TRBD2. The length of the CDR3 is 17 residues. Germline assignment: CDR1 SNHLY and CDR2 FYNNEI. V dropped 4 bases and J dropped 7; count of bases not matched to a gene: 7. CDR3 bases: TGTGCCAGCAGTGGGGAGACGGGACTAGCGGGGGGGAATGAGCAGTTCTTC. Translation gives CASSGETGLAGGNEQFF.